This TCR beta chain came from a study of blood T cell repertoires in COVID-19. For the study at large: There were acute and convalescent COVID-19 samples, and they came from the United States, Italy and Spain. PBMCs, B-cell-depleted T cells, or T cells were the source of the cDNA or gDNA that made up the material.

There are 15 residues in the CDR3. CDR1 is SGHNT, CDR2 YENEEA, per germline. Trimming took 0 bases from V and 2 from J, leaving 11 bases between them. Source study methods: Reference gene primer amplification gave estimated nucleated cell counts. Libraries were prepared by immunoSEQ multiplex PCR; TCRdb keeps only in-frame clonotypes and omits some of them. The V and J calls and clone size were taken over from that table, and D and trimming were inferred from the DNA. The sample contains a few hundred thousand clones, 87% of which appear only once. Sequencing was done on a sample of peripheral blood. This sequence joins TRBV11-3 and TRBJ2-7; no reliable D call. The clonotype was recovered from a man aged 18 to 30 with active or convalescent COVID-19. CDR3 amino acids: CASSLDTGSPYEQYF. Written as DNA, the CDR3 is TGTGCCAGCAGCTTAGATACCGGTTCGCCCTACGAGCAGTACTTC.